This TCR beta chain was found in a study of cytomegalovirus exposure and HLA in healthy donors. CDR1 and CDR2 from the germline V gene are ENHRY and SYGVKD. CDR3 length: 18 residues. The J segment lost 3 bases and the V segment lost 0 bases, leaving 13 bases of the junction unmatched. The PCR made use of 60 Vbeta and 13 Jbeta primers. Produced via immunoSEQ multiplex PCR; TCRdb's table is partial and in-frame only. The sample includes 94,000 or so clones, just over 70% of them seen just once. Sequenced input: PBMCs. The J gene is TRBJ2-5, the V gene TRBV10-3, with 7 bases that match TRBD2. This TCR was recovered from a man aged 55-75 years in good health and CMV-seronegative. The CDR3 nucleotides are TGTGCCATCAGTGAGTCGACTTTGGAGCGCCGGGAGGAAGAGACCCAGTACTTC. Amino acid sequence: CAISESTLERREEETQYF.